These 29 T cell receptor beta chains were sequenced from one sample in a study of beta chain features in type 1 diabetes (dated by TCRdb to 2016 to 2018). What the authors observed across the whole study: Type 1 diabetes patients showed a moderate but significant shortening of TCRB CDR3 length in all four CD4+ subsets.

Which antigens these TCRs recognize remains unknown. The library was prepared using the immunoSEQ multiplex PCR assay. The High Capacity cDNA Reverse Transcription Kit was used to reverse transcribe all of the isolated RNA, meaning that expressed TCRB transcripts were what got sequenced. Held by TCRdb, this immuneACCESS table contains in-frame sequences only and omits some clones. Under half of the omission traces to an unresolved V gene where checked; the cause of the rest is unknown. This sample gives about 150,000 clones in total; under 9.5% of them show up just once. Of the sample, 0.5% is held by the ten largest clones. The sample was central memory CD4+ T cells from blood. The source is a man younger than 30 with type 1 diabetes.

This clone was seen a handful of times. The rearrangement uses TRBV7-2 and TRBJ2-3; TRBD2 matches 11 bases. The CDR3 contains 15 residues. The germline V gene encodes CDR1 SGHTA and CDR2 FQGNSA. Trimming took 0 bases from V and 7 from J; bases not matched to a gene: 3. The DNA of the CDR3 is TGTGCCAGCAGCTTAGCACCTAGCGGGGGGAATACGCAGTATTTT. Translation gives CASSLAPSGGNTQYF.

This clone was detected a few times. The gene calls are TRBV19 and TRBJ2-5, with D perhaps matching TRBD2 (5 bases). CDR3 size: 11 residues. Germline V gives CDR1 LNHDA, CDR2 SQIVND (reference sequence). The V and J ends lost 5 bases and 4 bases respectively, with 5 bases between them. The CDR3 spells CASSGRETQYF. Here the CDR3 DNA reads TGTGCCAGTAGTGGGAGAGAGACCCAGTACTTC. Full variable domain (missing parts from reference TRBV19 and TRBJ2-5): DGGITQSPKYLFRKEGQNVTLSCEQNLNHDAMYWYRQDPGQGLRLIYYSQIVNDFQKGDIAEGYSVSREKKESFPLTVTSAQKNPTAFYLCASSGRETQYFGPGTRLLVL.

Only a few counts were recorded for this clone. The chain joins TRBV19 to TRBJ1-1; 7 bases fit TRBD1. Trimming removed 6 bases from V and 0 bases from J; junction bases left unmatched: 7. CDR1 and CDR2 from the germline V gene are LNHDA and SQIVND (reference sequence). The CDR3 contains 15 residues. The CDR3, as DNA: TGTGCCAGTAGCAAGCCGGACAGGTTGAACACTGAAGCTTTCTTT. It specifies CASSKPDRLNTEAFF.

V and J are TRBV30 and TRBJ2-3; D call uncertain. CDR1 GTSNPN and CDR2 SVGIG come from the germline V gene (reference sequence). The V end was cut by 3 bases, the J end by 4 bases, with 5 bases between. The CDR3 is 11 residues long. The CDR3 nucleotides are TGTGCCTGGAGCCTTTCAGATACGCAGTATTTT. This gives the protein CAWSLSDTQYF.

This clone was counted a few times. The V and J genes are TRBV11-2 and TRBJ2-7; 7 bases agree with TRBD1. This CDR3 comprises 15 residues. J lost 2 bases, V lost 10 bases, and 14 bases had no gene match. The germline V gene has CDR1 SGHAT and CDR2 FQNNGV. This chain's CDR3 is CANESRDRSTYEQYF. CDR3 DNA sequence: TGTGCCAACGAAAGCCGGGACAGAAGCACCTACGAGCAGTACTTC.

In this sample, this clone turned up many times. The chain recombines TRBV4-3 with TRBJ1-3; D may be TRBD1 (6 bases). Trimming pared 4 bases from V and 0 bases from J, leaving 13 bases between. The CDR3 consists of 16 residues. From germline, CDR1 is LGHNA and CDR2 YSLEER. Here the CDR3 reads CASSLDRSPSGNTIYF. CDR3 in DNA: TGCGCCAGCAGCCTAGACAGGTCACCCTCTGGAAACACCATATATTTT.

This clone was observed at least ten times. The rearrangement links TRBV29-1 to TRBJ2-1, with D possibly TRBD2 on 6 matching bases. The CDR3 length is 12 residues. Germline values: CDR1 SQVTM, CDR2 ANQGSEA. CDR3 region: CSAPTSYNEQFF. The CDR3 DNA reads TGCTCGGCCCCGACTAGTTACAATGAGCAGTTCTTC.

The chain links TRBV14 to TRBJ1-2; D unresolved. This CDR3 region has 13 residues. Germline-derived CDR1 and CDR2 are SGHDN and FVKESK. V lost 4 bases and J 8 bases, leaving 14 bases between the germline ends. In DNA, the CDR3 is TGTGCCAGCAGCCCATATAGTGGTACCGGCTACACCTTC. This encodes CASSPYSGTGYTF.

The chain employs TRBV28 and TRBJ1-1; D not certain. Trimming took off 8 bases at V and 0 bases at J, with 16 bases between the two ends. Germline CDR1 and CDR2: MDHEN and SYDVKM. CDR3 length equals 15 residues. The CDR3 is CASGEAVRMNTEAFF. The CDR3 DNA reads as TGTGCCAGCGGGGAAGCGGTAAGGATGAACACTGAAGCTTTCTTT.

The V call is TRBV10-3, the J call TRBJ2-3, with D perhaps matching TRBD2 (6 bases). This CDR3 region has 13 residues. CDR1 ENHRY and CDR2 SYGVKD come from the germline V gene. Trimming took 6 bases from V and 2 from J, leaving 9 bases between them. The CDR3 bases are TGTGCCATCAGGACGGGGGACACAGATACGCAGTATTTT. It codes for CAIRTGDTDTQYF.

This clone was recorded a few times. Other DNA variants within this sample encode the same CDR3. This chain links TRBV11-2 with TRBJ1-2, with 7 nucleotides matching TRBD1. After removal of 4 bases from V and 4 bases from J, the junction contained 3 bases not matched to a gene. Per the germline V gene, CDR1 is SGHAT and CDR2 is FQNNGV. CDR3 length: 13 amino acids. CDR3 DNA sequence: TGTGCCAGCAGCTCGGGACAGTTCTATGGCTACACCTTC. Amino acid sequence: CASSSGQFYGYTF. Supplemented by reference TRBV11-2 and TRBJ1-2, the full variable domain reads EAGVAQSPRYKIIEKRQSVAFWCNPISGHATLYWYQQILGQGPKLLIQFQNNGVVDDSQLPKDRFSAERLKGVDSTLKIQPAKLEDSAVYLCASSSGQFYGYTFGSGTRLTVV.

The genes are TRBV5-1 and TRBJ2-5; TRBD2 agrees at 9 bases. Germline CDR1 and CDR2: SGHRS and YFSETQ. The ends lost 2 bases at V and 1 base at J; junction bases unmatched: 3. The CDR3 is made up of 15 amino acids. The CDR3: CASSFLTSGQETQYF. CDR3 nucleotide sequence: TGCGCCAGCAGCTTTTTGACTAGCGGCCAAGAGACCCAGTACTTC.

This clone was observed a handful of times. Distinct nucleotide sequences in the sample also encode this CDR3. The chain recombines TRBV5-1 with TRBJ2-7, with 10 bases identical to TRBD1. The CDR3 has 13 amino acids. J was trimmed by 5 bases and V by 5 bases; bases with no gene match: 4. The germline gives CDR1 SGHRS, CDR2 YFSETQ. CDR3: CASSRDRGHEQYF. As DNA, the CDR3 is TGCGCCAGCAGTCGGGACAGGGGCCACGAGCAGTACTTC.

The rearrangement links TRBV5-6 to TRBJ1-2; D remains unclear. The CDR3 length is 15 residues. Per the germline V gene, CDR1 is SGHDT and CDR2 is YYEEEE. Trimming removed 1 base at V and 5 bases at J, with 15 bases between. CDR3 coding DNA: TGTGCCAGCAGCTTGTTTCACATTAACCAGTATGGCTACACCTTC. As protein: CASSLFHINQYGYTF.

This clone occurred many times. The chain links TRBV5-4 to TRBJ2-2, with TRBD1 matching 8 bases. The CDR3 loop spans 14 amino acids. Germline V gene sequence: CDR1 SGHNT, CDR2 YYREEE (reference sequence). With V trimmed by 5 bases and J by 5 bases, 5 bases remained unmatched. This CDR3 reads CASSTGGRTGELFF. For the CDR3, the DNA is TGTGCCAGCAGTACAGGGGGAAGGACCGGGGAGCTGTTTTTT.

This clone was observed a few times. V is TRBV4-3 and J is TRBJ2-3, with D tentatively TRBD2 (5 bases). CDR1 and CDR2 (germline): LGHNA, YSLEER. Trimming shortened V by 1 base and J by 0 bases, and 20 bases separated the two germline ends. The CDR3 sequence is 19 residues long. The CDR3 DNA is TGCGCCAGCAGCCAAGGTGGCGGGCTATCTTTCTCTAGCACAGATACGCAGTATTTT. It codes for CASSQGGGLSFSSTDTQYF.

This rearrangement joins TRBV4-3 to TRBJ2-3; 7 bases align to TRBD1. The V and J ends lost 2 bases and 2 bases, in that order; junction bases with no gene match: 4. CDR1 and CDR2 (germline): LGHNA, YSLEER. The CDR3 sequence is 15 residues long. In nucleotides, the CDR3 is TGCGCCAGCAGCCAACGACAGGGAAACACAGATACGCAGTATTTT. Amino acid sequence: CASSQRQGNTDTQYF.

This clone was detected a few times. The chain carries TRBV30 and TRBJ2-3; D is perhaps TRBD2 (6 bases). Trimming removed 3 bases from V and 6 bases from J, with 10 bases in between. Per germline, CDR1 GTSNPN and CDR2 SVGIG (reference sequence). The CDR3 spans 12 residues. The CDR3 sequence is CAWRTEGDTQYF. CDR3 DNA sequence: TGTGCCTGGAGGACGGAGGGGGATACGCAGTATTTT. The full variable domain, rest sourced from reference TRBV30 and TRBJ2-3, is SQTIHQWPATLVQPVGSPLSLECTVEGTSNPNLYWYRQAAGRGLQLLFYSVGIGQISSEVPQNLSASRPQDRQFILSSKKLLLSDSGFYLCAWRTEGDTQYFGPGTRLTVL.

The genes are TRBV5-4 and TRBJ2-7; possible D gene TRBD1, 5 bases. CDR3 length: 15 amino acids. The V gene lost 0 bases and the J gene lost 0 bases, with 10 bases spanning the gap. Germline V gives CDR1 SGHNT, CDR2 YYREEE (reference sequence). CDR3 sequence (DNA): TGTGCCAGCAGCTTGGGGAGACAGATCTCCTACGAGCAGTACTTC. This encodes CASSLGRQISYEQYF.

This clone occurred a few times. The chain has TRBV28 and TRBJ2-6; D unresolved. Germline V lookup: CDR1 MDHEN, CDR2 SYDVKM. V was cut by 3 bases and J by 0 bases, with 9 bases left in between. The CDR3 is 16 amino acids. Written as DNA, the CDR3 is TGTGCCAGCAGTTTGGCCCCGAACTCTGGGGCCAACGTCCTGACTTTC. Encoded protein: CASSLAPNSGANVLTF.

CDR3 sequence: CASSPGLAGVLETQYF. The CDR3 DNA reads TGTGCCAGCAGCCCGGGACTAGCGGGAGTTCTAGAGACCCAGTACTTC. The J gene is TRBJ2-5, the V gene TRBV7-9, with 14 bases fitting TRBD2. J lost 4 bases, V lost 5 bases, and 6 bases had no gene match. Per the germline V gene, CDR1 is SEHNR and CDR2 is FQNEAQ (reference sequence). This CDR3 spans 16 amino acids.

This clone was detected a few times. In DNA form, the CDR3 reads TGTGCCAGCAGAAGATCCCGGGGGACTGTAGGGGAGACCCAGTACTTC. It specifies CASRRSRGTVGETQYF. The chain carries TRBV11-2 and TRBJ2-5; a possible D gene is TRBD2 (6 bases). Between the trimmed V and J ends, which lost 6 bases and 5 bases, there was a span of 22 bases. CDR3 length: 16 residues. Per the germline V gene, CDR1 is SGHAT and CDR2 is FQNNGV.

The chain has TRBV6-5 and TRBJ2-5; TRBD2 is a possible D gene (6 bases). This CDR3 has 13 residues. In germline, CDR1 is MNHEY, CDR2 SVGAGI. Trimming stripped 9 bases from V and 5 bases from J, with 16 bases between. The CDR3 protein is CASGRTPRETQYF. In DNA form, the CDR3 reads TGTGCCAGTGGGAGGACCCCAAGGGAGACCCAGTACTTC.

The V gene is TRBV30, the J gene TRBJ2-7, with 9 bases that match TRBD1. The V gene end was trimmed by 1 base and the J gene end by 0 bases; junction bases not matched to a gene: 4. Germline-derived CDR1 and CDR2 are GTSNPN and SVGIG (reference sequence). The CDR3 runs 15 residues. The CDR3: CAWSGDRGVSYEQYF. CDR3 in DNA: TGTGCCTGGAGTGGAGACAGGGGGGTCTCCTACGAGCAGTACTTC.

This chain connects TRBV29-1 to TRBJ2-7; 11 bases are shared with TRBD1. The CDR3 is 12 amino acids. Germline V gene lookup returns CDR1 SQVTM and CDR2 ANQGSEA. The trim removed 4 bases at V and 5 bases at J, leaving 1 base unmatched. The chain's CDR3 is CSVGGQGDEQYF. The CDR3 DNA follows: TGCAGCGTTGGGGGACAGGGGGACGAGCAGTACTTC.

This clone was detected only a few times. Here the CDR3 reads CASSQDKQVATQYF. CDR3 nucleotides: TGCGCCAGCAGCCAAGATAAGCAGGTCGCGACGCAGTATTTT. The rearrangement links TRBV4-3 to TRBJ2-3; D not certain. CDR3 length: 14 residues. Germline V gene sequence: CDR1 LGHNA, CDR2 YSLEER. The V and J ends lost 0 bases and 9 bases respectively, with 13 bases between them.

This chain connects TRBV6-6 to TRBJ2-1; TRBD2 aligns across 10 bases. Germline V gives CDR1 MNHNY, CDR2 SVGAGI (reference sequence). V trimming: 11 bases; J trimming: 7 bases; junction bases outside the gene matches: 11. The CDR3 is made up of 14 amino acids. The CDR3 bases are TGTGCCGGAAAGAGCGGGGGGGAGCGGAATGAGCAGTTCTTC. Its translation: CAGKSGGERNEQFF.

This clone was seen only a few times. Here the CDR3 reads CATSRDRGLAAYTDTQYF. The CDR3 region has the DNA TGTGCCACCAGCAGAGATCGGGGTCTAGCGGCCTACACAGATACGCAGTATTTT. V usage is TRBV15 and J usage is TRBJ2-3, with 7 bases lining up with TRBD2. J was trimmed by 2 bases and V by 0 bases; bases with no gene match: 11. CDR3 size: 18 residues. The germline CDR1 and CDR2 sequences are LNHNV and YYDKDF (reference sequence).

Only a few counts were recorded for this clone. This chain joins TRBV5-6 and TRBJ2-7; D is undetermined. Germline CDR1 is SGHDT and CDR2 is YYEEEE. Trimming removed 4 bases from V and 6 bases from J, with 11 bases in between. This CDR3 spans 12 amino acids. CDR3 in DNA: TGTGCCAGCAGCGGCTTTCCGTCCGAGCAGTACTTC. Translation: CASSGFPSEQYF. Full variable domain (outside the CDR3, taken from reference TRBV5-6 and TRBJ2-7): DAGVTQSPTHLIKTRGQQVTLRCSPKSGHDTVSWYQQALGQGPQFIFQYYEEEERQRGNFPDRFSGHQFPNYSSELNVNALLLGDSALYLCASSGFPSEQYFGPGTRLTVT.